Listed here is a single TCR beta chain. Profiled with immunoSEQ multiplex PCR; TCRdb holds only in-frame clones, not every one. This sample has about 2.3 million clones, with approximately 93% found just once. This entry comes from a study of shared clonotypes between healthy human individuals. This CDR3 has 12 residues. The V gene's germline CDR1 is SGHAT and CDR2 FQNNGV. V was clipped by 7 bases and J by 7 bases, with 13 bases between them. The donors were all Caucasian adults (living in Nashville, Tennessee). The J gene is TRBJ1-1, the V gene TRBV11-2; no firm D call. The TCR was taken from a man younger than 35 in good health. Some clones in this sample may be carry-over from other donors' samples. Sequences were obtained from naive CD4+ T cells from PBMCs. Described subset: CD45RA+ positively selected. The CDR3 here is CASTIMGDEAFF. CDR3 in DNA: TGTGCCAGCACCATCATGGGCGATGAAGCTTTCTTT.